A single sample is the source of the 20 T cell receptor beta chains below, sequenced in a study of T cells after yellow fever vaccination. A single record per CDR3 protein comes from TCRdb applying MiXCR to the 5' RACE reads. Of around 180,000 distinct CDR3 sequences listed, 6.2% are singletons. The sample was CD4+ T cells sorted from PBMCs, taken on the day of the first yellow fever vaccination. The receptors stem from a man aged 18 to 29 who received the YFV17D yellow fever vaccine.

This clonotype was seen many times. An end of the junction does not agree with germline; a read error may underlie this. The V call is TRBV9, the J call TRBJ2-1; the D is unclear. Germline values: CDR1 SGDLS, CDR2 YYNGEE. The CDR3 is made up of 14 amino acids. The CDR3: CASSPQDSFNEQFF. CDR3 DNA: TGTGCCAGCAGCCCTCAAGACTCCTTCAATGAGCAGTTCTTC.

This clonotype showed up just a few times. CDR3 nucleotide sequence: TGTGCCAGCAGCTTGTTTTACACTGAAGCTTTCTTT. It translates to CASSLFYTEAFF. This chain joins TRBV5-4 and TRBJ1-1; D remains unclear. The ends were cut back, 1 base at V and 3 bases at J, with 4 bases in the middle. This CDR3 spans 12 amino acids. CDR1 is SGHNT, CDR2 YYREEE, per germline (reference sequence).

At least ten counts were recorded for this clonotype. The chain uses TRBV3-1 and TRBJ2-3; maybe TRBD1 (5 bases). Trimming took off 11 bases at V and 3 bases at J, with 9 bases between the two ends. CDR1 is LGHDT, CDR2 YNNKEL, per germline (reference sequence). The CDR3 extends over 11 amino acids. The DNA of the CDR3 is TGTGCCTCAGGGCGTACAGATACGCAGTATTTT. Protein: CASGRTDTQYF.

This chain connects TRBV10-3 to TRBJ1-2; TRBD1 matches at 7 bases. The CDR3 has 14 amino acids. In germline, CDR1 is ENHRY, CDR2 SYGVKD. J was trimmed by 3 bases and V by 2 bases; bases with no gene match: 3. CDR3 in DNA: TGTGCCATCAGTGAGAGGGACAGTGACTATGGCTACACCTTC. Translated, it gives CAISERDSDYGYTF.

This clonotype was observed a handful of times. This chain connects TRBV28 to TRBJ2-4; a weak D match, TRBD1 (5 bases). The ends were cut back, 2 bases at V and 12 bases at J, with 14 bases in the middle. The CDR3 sequence is 13 residues long. Germline V gene sequence: CDR1 MDHEN, CDR2 SYDVKM. The CDR3 DNA sequence: TGTGCCAGCAGTTTAACCCGGCAGGGTCCTCAGTACTTC. Its protein product is CASSLTRQGPQYF.

V gene TRBV4-3 combines with J gene TRBJ1-2; D might be TRBD1 (6 bases). With 1 base removed from V and 1 base from J, the gap between germline ends came to 16 bases. CDR1 is LGHNA, CDR2 YSLEER, per germline. The CDR3 loop spans 17 amino acids. Written as DNA, the CDR3 is TGCGCCAGCAGCCAAGGGCTAGGGGGGACCGTTAACTATGGCTACACCTTC. This codes for CASSQGLGGTVNYGYTF.

This clonotype was picked up many times. The V call is TRBV12-3 or TRBV12-4, the J call TRBJ1-1; possible D gene TRBD1, 5 bases. V was cut by 6 bases and J by 11 bases, with 16 bases left in between. This CDR3 contains 12 residues. The chain's CDR3 is CASSTLDGTAFF. The CDR3 nucleotides read TGTGCCAGCAGCACCCTGGACGGGACGGCTTTCTTT.

This clonotype was found a few times. The CDR3 DNA is TGTGCCATCAGTGAACGCAGGGGCGAGCAGTACGTC. Translation gives CAISERRGEQYV. The chain couples TRBV10-3 to TRBJ2-7; tentative D call: TRBD1 (6 bases). Trimming took 3 bases from V and 6 from J, leaving 9 bases between them. Germline assignment: CDR1 ENHRY and CDR2 SYGVKD. CDR3 length: 12 amino acids.

In its sample, this clonotype was seen many times. This chain links TRBV5-1 with TRBJ2-5; D possibly corresponds to TRBD1 (6 bases). Per germline, CDR1 SGHRS and CDR2 YFSETQ. V was pared by 2 bases and J by 5 bases, with 16 bases between. This CDR3 has 15 amino acids. The CDR3 loop reads CASSLPTGSGETQYF. DNA of the CDR3: TGCGCCAGCAGCTTACCCACAGGGTCTGGGGAGACCCAGTACTTC.

This clonotype occurred a few times. The chain employs TRBV19 and TRBJ2-2, with TRBD2 as a possible D gene (6 bases). The CDR3 length is 14 residues. Trimming pared 5 bases from V and 5 bases from J, leaving 12 bases between. The V gene's germline CDR1 is LNHDA and CDR2 SQIVND (reference sequence). The CDR3 DNA reads TGTGCCAGTAGTCGGGAGATTCAGACCGGGGAGCTGTTTTTT. Translation: CASSREIQTGELFF.

This clonotype was observed many times. At one end the junction does not follow the germline gene, possibly because of a read error. The chain employs TRBV20-1 and TRBJ1-1, with a possible D match to TRBD1 (5 bases). Germline V CDR1 and CDR2: DFQATT, SNEGSKA (reference sequence). There are 14 residues in the CDR3. CDR3 protein: CSVDQGAMNAEAFF. CDR3 bases: TGCAGTGTAGATCAAGGGGCGATGAACGCTGAAGCTTTCTTT.

This clonotype was seen many times. This chain links TRBV27 with TRBJ2-1; no clear D gene. Germline V gene lookup returns CDR1 MNHEY and CDR2 SMNVEV (reference sequence). The CDR3 is 12 residues long. Trimming took off 4 bases at V and 2 bases at J, with 3 bases between the two ends. The CDR3 coding sequence is TGTGCCAGCAGTTCCCCCTACAATGAGCAGTTCTTC. This translates into CASSSPYNEQFF.

The chain recombines TRBV13 with TRBJ2-3; D possibly corresponds to TRBD1 (6 bases). This CDR3 is built from 15 residues. CDR1 PRHDT and CDR2 FYEKMQ come from the germline V gene (reference sequence). The V gene lost 5 bases and the J gene lost 2 bases, with 14 bases spanning the gap. The CDR3 is CASSVTGHNTDTQYF. The CDR3 region has the DNA TGTGCCAGCAGCGTGACAGGCCATAACACAGATACGCAGTATTTT.

This chain uses TRBV2 with TRBJ1-5; D remains ambiguous. V lost 2 bases, J lost 8 bases, and 13 bases lay in between. This CDR3 has 14 residues. Looked up from germline, CDR1 is SNHLY and CDR2 is FYNNEI. This chain's CDR3 is CASSERPRKEPQHF. The CDR3 DNA reads TGTGCCAGCAGTGAAAGGCCCAGGAAGGAGCCCCAGCATTTT.

The rearrangement uses TRBV5-1 and TRBJ2-5, with D hard to call. The CDR3 totals 13 residues. With 4 bases removed from V and 4 bases from J, the gap between germline ends came to 11 bases. Germline V gene lookup returns CDR1 SGHRS and CDR2 YFSETQ. The CDR3 loop is CASSVTPGETQYF. The CDR3 nucleotides read TGCGCCAGCAGCGTCACGCCCGGAGAGACCCAGTACTTC.

V usage is TRBV5-4 and J usage is TRBJ1-2; 8 nucleotides agree with TRBD1. Germline assignment: CDR1 SGHNT and CDR2 YYREEE (reference sequence). The CDR3 sequence is 13 residues long. V shed 4 bases and J 7 bases; nucleotides not matched to a gene: 6. The CDR3 DNA follows: TGTGCCAGCAGCCTTGACAGGGGTCGTGGCTACACCTTC. Its translation: CASSLDRGRGYTF.

This clonotype was seen repeatedly, ten times or more. The chain combines TRBV4-1 with TRBJ2-3, with 7 bases lining up with TRBD1. The CDR3 sequence is 21 residues long. Germline V gene data show CDR1 as MGHRA and CDR2 as YSYEKL. V dropped 4 bases and J dropped 2; count of bases not matched to a gene: 24. The CDR3 here is CASSRRTAGTAFKRNTDTQYF. In DNA form, the CDR3 reads TGCGCCAGCAGCCGCCGCACCGCCGGGACAGCTTTCAAGCGGAACACAGATACGCAGTATTTT.

At least ten counts were recorded for this clonotype. The chain recombines TRBV4-3 with TRBJ2-3, with D possibly TRBD1 on 6 matching bases. The V end was cut by 4 bases, the J end by 6 bases, with 17 bases between. Germline V CDR1 and CDR2: LGHNA, YSLEER. The CDR3 sequence is 15 residues long. This CDR3 reads CASSRNSGTRDTQYF. CDR3 in DNA: TGCGCCAGCAGCCGTAACTCCGGGACAAGGGATACGCAGTATTTT.

In this sample, this clonotype turned up many times. The rearrangement joins TRBV20-1 to TRBJ2-1, with D perhaps matching TRBD1 (6 bases). Trimming took 3 bases from V and 4 from J, leaving 13 bases between them. Germline CDR1 and CDR2: DFQATT and SNEGSKA (reference sequence). The CDR3 extends over 14 amino acids. CDR3 DNA sequence: TGCAGTGCTAGGGGGGTTACAGGGTACAATGAGCAGTTCTTC. Amino acids: CSARGVTGYNEQFF.

This clonotype was recorded many times. V and J are TRBV4-1 and TRBJ1-3; no clear D. This CDR3 has 17 residues. V was clipped by 0 bases and J by 0 bases, with 12 bases between them. The germline gives CDR1 MGHRA, CDR2 YSYEKL. DNA of the CDR3: TGCGCCAGCAGCCAAGATTCTTGGACGGACTCTGGAAACACCATATATTTT. It encodes CASSQDSWTDSGNTIYF.